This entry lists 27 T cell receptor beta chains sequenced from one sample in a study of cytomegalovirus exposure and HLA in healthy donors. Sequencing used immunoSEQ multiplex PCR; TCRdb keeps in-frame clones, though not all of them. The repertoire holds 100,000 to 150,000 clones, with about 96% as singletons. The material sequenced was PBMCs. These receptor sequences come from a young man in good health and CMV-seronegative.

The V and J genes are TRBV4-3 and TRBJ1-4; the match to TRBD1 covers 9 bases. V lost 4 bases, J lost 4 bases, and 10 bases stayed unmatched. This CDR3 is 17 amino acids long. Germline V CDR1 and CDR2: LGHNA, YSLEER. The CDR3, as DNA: TGCGCCAGCAGCCGCACCGATACAGGGGGCCTTAATGAAAAACTGTTTTTT. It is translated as CASSRTDTGGLNEKLFF.

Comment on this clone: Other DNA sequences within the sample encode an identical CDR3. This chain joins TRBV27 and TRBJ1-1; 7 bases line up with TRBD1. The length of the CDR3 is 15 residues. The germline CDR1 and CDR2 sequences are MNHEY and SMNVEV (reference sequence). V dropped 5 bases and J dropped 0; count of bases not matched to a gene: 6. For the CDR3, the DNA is TGTGCCAGCAGTCCAAGACAGGGATTGAACACTGAAGCTTTCTTT. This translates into CASSPRQGLNTEAFF.

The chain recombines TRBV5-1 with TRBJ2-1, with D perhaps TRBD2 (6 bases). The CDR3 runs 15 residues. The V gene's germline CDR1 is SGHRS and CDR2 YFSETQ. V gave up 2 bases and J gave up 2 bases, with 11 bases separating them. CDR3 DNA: TGCGCCAGCAGCTTCACCCCGGGGGCCTACAATGAGCAGTTCTTC. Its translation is CASSFTPGAYNEQFF.

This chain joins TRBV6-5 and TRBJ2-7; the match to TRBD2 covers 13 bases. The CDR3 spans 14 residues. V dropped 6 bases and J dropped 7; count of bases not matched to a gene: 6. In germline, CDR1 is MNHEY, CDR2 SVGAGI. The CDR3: CASSPPGLAGEQYF. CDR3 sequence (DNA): TGTGCCAGCAGCCCGCCGGGACTAGCGGGGGAGCAGTACTTC.

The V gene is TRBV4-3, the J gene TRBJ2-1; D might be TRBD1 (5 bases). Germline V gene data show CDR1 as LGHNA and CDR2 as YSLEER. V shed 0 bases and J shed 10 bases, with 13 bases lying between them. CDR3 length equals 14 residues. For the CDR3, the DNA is TGCGCCAGCAGCCAAGATAACAGGCTCTACGAGCAGTTCTTC. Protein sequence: CASSQDNRLYEQFF.

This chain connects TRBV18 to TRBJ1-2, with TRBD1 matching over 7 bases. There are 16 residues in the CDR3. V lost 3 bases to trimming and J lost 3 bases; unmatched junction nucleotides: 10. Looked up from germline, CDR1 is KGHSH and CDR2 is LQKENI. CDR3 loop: CASSPEIPQGDYGYTF. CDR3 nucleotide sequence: TGTGCCAGCTCACCCGAAATCCCCCAGGGGGACTATGGCTACACCTTC.

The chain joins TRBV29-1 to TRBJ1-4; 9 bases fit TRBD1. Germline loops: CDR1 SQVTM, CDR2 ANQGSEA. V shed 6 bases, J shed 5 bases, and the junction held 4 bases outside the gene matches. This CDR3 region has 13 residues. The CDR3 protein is CSVPGQGNEKLFF. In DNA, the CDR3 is TGCAGCGTACCGGGACAGGGCAATGAAAAACTGTTTTTT.

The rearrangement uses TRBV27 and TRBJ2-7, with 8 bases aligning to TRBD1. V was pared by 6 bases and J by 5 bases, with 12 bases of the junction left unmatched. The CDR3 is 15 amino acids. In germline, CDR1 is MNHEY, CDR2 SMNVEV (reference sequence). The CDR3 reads CASSSLGQGINEQYF. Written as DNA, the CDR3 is TGTGCCAGCAGCTCCCTAGGACAGGGTATCAACGAGCAGTACTTC.

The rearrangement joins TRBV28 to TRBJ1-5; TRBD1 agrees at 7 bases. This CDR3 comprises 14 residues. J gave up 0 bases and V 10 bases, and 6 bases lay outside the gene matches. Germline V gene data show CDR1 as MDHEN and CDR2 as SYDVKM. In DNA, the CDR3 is TGTGCCACTACGGGACAGCTTAGCAATCAGCCCCAGCATTTT. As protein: CATTGQLSNQPQHF.

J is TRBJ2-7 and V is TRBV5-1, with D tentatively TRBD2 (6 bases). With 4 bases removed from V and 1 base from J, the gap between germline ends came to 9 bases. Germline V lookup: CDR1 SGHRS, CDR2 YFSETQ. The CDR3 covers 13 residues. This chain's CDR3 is CASSVDYSYEQYF. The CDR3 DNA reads TGCGCCAGCAGCGTGGACTATTCCTACGAGCAGTACTTC.

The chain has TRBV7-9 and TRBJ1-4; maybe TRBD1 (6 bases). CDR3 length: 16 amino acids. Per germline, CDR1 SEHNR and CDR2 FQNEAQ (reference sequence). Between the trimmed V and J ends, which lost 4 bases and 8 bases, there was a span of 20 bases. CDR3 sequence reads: CASSSAGGRGEEKLFF. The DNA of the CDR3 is TGTGCCAGCAGCTCGGCGGGGGGCAGAGGAGAAGAAAAACTGTTTTTT. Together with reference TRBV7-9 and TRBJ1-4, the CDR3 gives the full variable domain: DTGVSQNPRHKITKRGQNVTFRCDPISEHNRLYWYRQTLGQGPEFLTYFQNEAQLEKSRLLSDRFSAERPKGSFSTLEIQRTEQGDSAMYLCASSSAGGRGEEKLFFGSGTQLSVL.

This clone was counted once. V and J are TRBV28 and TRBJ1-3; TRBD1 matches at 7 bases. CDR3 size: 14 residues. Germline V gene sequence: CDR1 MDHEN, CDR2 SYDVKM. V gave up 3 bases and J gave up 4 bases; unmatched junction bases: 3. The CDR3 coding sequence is TGTGCCAGCAGTTTTGGGGACAGAGGAAACACCATATATTTT. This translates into CASSFGDRGNTIYF. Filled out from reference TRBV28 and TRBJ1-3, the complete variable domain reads DVKVTQSSRYLVKRTGEKVFLECVQDMDHENMFWYRQDPGLGLRLIYFSYDVKMKEKGDIPEGYSVSREKKERFSLILESASTNQTSMYLCASSFGDRGNTIYFGEGSWLTVV.

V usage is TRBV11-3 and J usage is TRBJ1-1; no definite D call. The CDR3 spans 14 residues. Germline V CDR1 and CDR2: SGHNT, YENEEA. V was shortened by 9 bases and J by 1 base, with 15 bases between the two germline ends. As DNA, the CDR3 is TGTGCCAGTAACCTGGGCCGACGGAACACTGAAGCTTTCTTT. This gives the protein CASNLGRRNTEAFF.

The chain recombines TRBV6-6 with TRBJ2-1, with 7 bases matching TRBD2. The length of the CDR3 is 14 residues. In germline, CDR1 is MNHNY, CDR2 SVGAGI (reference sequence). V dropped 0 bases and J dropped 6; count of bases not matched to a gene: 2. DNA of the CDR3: TGTGCCAGCAGTTACTCCGGGGAGGGCAATGAGCAGTTCTTC. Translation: CASSYSGEGNEQFF.

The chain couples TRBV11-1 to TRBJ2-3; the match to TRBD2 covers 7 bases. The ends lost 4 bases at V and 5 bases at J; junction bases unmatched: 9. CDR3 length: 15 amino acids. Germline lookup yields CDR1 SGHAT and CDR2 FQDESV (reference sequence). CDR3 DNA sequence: TGTGCCAGCAGCTACCATGCGGGAGAGGTAGATACGCAGTATTTT. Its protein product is CASSYHAGEVDTQYF.

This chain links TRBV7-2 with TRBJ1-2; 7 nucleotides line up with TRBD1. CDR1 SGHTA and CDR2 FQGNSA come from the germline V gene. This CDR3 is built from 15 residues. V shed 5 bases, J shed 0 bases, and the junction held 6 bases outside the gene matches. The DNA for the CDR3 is TGTGCCAGCAGCCCCCACAGGGGAGCTAACTATGGCTACACCTTC. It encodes CASSPHRGANYGYTF.

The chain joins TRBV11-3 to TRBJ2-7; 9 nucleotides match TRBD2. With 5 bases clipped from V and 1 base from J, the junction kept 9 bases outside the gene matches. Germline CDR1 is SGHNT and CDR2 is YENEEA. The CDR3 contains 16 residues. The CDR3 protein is CASSPHSGRESYEQYF. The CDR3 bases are TGTGCCAGCAGCCCACATAGCGGGAGAGAGTCCTACGAGCAGTACTTC.

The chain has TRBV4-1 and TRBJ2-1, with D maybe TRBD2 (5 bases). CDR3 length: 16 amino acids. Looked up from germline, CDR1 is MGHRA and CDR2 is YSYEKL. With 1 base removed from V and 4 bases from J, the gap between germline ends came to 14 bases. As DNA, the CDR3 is TGCGCCAGCAGCCAAGGTTGGCTAGCTGTTTACAATGAGCAGTTCTTC. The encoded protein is CASSQGWLAVYNEQFF.

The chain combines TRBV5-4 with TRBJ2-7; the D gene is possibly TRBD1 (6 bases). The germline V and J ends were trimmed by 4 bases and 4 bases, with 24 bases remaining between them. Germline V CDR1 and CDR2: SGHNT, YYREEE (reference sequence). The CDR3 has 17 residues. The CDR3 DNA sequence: TGTGCCAGCAGCCAAGGGGTCCAACAGGGAGCCAAATACGAGCAGTACTTC. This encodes CASSQGVQQGAKYEQYF.

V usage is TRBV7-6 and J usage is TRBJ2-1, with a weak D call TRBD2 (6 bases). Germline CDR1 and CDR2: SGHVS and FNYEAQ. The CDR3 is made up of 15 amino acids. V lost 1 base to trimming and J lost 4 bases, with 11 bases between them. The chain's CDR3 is CASSLVAGLYNEQFF. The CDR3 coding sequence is TGTGCCAGCAGCTTAGTAGCAGGACTATACAATGAGCAGTTCTTC.

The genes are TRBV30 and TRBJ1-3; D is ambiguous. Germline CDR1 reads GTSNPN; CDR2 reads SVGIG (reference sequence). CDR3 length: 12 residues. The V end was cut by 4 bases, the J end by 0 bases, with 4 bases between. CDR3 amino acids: CAWTVSGNTIYF. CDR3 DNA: TGTGCCTGGACCGTCTCTGGAAACACCATATATTTT.

The CDR3 DNA reads TGTGCCAGCAGCTCCTACAGGGTTGGAGCTGAAGCTTTCTTT. The encoded protein is CASSSYRVGAEAFF. This rearrangement joins TRBV5-4 to TRBJ1-1, with D maybe TRBD1 (6 bases). CDR1 and CDR2 (germline): SGHNT, YYREEE (reference sequence). V was trimmed by 3 bases and J by 6 bases, leaving 15 bases between them. This CDR3 is built from 14 residues.

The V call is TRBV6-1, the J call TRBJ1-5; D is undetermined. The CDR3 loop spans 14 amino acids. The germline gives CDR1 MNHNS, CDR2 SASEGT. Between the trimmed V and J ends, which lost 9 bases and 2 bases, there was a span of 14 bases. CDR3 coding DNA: TGTGCCAGTTCTAGGACTAGCGGCAATCAGCCCCAGCATTTT. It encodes CASSRTSGNQPQHF.

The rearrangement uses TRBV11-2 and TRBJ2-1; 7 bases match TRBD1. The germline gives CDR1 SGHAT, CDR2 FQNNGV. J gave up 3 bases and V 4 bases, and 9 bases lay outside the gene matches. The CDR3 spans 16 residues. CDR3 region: CASSSKTGPFYNEQFF. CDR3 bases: TGTGCCAGCAGCTCTAAGACAGGGCCCTTCTACAATGAGCAGTTCTTC.

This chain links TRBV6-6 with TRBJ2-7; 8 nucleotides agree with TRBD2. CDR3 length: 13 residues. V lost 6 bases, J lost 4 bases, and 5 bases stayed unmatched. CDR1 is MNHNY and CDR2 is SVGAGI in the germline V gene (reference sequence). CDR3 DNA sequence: TGTGCCAGCAGCCACGGACTAGCATACGAGCAGTACTTC. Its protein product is CASSHGLAYEQYF.

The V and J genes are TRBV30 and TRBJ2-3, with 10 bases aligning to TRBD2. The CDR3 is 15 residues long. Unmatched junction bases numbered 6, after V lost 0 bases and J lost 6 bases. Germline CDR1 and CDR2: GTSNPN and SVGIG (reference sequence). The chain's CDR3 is CAWSVASGSIDTQYF. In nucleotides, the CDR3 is TGTGCCTGGAGTGTGGCTAGCGGGAGTATCGATACGCAGTATTTT.

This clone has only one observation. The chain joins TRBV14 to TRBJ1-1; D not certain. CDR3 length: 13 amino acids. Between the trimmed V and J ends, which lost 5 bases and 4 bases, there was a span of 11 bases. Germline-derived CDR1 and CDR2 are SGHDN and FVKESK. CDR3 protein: CASSVSASTEAFF. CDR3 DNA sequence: TGTGCCAGCAGCGTCTCAGCTAGCACTGAAGCTTTCTTT.